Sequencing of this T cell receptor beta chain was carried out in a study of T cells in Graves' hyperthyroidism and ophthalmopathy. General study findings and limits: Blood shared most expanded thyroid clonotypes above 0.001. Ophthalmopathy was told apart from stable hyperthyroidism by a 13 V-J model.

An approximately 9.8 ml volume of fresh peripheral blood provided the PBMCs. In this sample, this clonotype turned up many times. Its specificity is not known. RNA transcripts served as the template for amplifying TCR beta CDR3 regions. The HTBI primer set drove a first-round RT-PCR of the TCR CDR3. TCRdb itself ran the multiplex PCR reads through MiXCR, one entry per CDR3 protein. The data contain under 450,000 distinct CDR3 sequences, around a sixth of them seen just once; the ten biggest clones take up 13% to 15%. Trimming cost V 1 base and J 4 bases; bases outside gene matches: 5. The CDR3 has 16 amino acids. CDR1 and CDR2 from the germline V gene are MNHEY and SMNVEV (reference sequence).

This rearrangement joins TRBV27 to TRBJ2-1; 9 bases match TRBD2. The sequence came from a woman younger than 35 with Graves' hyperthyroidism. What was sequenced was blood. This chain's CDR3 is CASSLWASGTYNEQFF. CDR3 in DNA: TGTGCCAGCAGTTTATGGGCTAGCGGGACTTACAATGAGCAGTTCTTC.